The T cell receptor beta chain under discussion was sequenced for a study of beta chain features in type 1 diabetes. Study-wide points: Among all four CD4+ subsets, Type 1 diabetes patients had TCRB CDR3s that were moderately but significantly shorter.

The CDR3 is made up of 16 amino acids. Trimming at V came to 4 bases and at J to 1 base, leaving 6 bases not matched to a gene. The isolated RNA, all of it, was reverse transcribed, so expressed TCRB transcripts were what got sequenced. Repertoires were generated with immunoSEQ multiplex PCR, while TCRdb's copy carries only in-frame clones and drops some. The table has 250,000 or so clones, approximately 15% seen once; the top ten hold just under 0.02%. This clone was found a few times. The antigen is not known. The TCR was taken from a man aged 25 to 40 with type 1 diabetes. The material sequenced was naive CD4+ T cells from blood. V gene TRBV23-1 combines with J gene TRBJ2-1, with 8 bases that match TRBD2. TRBV23-1 counts as an open reading frame of uncertain function. Here the CDR3 reads CASSLGRGGSYNEQFF. In nucleotides, the CDR3 is TGCGCCAGCAGTCTAGGTCGGGGGGGATCCTACAATGAGCAGTTCTTC.